Below, 27 T cell receptor beta chains from the same sample are listed, as sequenced in a study of identical twins. One entry per CDR3 protein results from TCRdb running MiXCR on the 5' RACE reads. The top ten clones hold around 0.98% of a sample with a few hundred thousand distinct CDR3 sequences, around 15% of them seen once. These same data were also listed under a study on yellow fever vaccine responses in identical twins.

The sequenced sample consisted of CD4+ T cells sorted from blood. The source of these receptors is a woman younger than 35 in good health.

This clonotype appeared a few times. The gene calls are TRBV5-1 and TRBJ2-7; a weak D match, TRBD2 (5 bases). The CDR3 extends over 16 amino acids. Trimming cost V 4 bases and J 0 bases, with 17 bases left between them. In germline, CDR1 is SGHRS, CDR2 YFSETQ. The CDR3 DNA reads as TGCGCCAGCAGCCTTGGAGGAACAGCCCTCTCCTACGAGCAGTACTTC. Protein: CASSLGGTALSYEQYF.

This clonotype was seen only a few times. The chain combines TRBV20-1 with TRBJ1-1, with 7 bases fitting TRBD1. Germline assignment: CDR1 DFQATT and CDR2 SNEGSKA (reference sequence). Unmatched junction bases numbered 11, after V lost 0 bases and J lost 4 bases. This CDR3 comprises 16 residues. The CDR3 loop is CSARDLARGGGTEAFF. The CDR3 DNA follows: TGCAGTGCTAGAGATCTAGCCCGAGGGGGCGGCACTGAAGCTTTCTTT.

The V call is TRBV2, the J call TRBJ2-5; 12 positions match TRBD2. CDR1 and CDR2 from the germline V gene are SNHLY and FYNNEI. V gave up 3 bases and J gave up 5 bases; unmatched junction bases: 7. This CDR3 has 16 residues. The chain's CDR3 is CASSESSGRDEETQYF. CDR3 DNA sequence: TGTGCCAGCAGTGAGTCTAGCGGGAGGGATGAGGAGACCCAGTACTTC.

This clonotype occurred many times. The chain carries TRBV12-5 and TRBJ2-1, with TRBD1 as a possible D gene (5 bases). Germline V CDR1 and CDR2: LGHNT, FRNRAP. Trimming took 1 base from V and 12 from J, leaving 13 bases between them. The CDR3 is 13 residues long. The CDR3: CASGLAPQGAQFF. DNA of the CDR3: TGTGCTAGTGGTTTGGCTCCTCAGGGCGCGCAGTTCTTC.

This clonotype was seen at least ten times. The gene calls are TRBV7-2 and TRBJ2-3; possibly TRBD2 for D (5 bases). CDR1 is SGHTA, CDR2 FQGNSA, per germline. The CDR3 consists of 14 residues. V lost 6 bases and J 4 bases, leaving 14 bases between the germline ends. Here the CDR3 reads CASSKASSSDTQYF. The DNA for the CDR3 is TGTGCCAGCAGTAAGGCTAGCAGCTCAGATACGCAGTATTTT.

The chain recombines TRBV2 with TRBJ2-2; TRBD1 agrees at 8 bases. Germline CDR1 is SNHLY and CDR2 is FYNNEI. This CDR3 spans 14 amino acids. Trimming removed 7 bases from V and 5 bases from J; junction bases left unmatched: 6. CDR3 protein: CASKGQAQTGELFF. CDR3 nucleotide sequence: TGTGCCAGCAAGGGACAGGCTCAAACCGGGGAGCTGTTTTTT.

The chain couples TRBV20-1 to TRBJ1-5; D not certain. V was clipped by 3 bases and J by 1 base, with 7 bases between them. Germline CDR1 DFQATT, CDR2 SNEGSKA (reference sequence). The CDR3 is made up of 13 amino acids. CDR3 sequence reads: CSASIGSNQPQHF. The DNA of the CDR3 is TGCAGTGCTAGTATTGGCAGCAATCAGCCCCAGCATTTT.

The chain is built from TRBV15 and TRBJ2-1, with 11 bases identical to TRBD2. Germline lookup yields CDR1 LNHNV and CDR2 YYDKDF (reference sequence). This CDR3 has 14 amino acids. The V gene end was trimmed by 0 bases and the J gene end by 10 bases; junction bases not matched to a gene: 2. The CDR3 sequence: CATSRDTSGGEQFF. The CDR3 coding sequence is TGTGCCACCAGCAGAGATACTAGCGGGGGAGAGCAGTTCTTC.

This clonotype was counted between two and nine times. This chain joins TRBV9 and TRBJ2-5, with D uncertain. This CDR3 has 13 amino acids. Germline CDR1 reads SGDLS; CDR2 reads YYNGEE. Trimming stripped 3 bases from V and 4 bases from J, with 10 bases between. The CDR3 reads CASSDPRLETQYF. In DNA form, the CDR3 reads TGTGCCAGCAGCGACCCCCGCCTAGAGACCCAGTACTTC.

This clonotype has only a few counts. The chain carries TRBV6-6 and TRBJ2-7, with TRBD1 matching over 7 bases. Germline V gene lookup returns CDR1 MNHNY and CDR2 SVGAGI (reference sequence). The V segment lost 2 bases and the J segment 11 bases; nucleotides outside the gene matches: 6. The CDR3 consists of 12 residues. The CDR3 DNA sequence: TGTGCCAGCAGTTACACTCAGGGACAGAAGTACTTC. This gives the protein CASSYTQGQKYF.

CDR3 DNA sequence: TGTGCCAGCAGTTACTCGGCCGACAGGCAAGAGACCCAGTACTTC. This encodes CASSYSADRQETQYF. This sequence joins TRBV6-5 and TRBJ2-5; D may be TRBD1 (6 bases). V gave up 0 bases and J gave up 2 bases, with 10 bases separating them. The CDR3 length is 15 residues. Per germline, CDR1 MNHEY and CDR2 SVGAGI.

The V and J genes are TRBV7-2 and TRBJ1-5; D perhaps matches TRBD1 (6 bases). The CDR3 sequence is 13 residues long. CDR1 and CDR2 from the germline V gene are SGHTA and FQGNSA. V was pared by 7 bases and J by 5 bases, with 12 bases between. CDR3 amino acids: CASTPQGYQPQHF. CDR3 nucleotide sequence: TGTGCCAGCACCCCGCAGGGGTATCAGCCCCAGCATTTT.

A few counts support this clonotype. The chain is built from TRBV6-1 and TRBJ2-1; D unresolved. V was shortened by 1 base and J by 6 bases, with 7 bases between the two germline ends. From germline, CDR1 is MNHNS and CDR2 SASEGT. CDR3 size: 13 residues. CDR3 nucleotides: TGTGCCAGCAGTGAAGTGTCCGGCAATGAGCAGTTCTTC. Its translation is CASSEVSGNEQFF.

This clonotype appeared a few times. This chain joins TRBV28 and TRBJ2-5, with D perhaps TRBD1 (6 bases). The germline gives CDR1 MDHEN, CDR2 SYDVKM. Trimming stripped 6 bases from V and 1 base from J, with 15 bases between. The CDR3 covers 15 residues. This CDR3 is CASRVRDTFQETQYF. In nucleotides, the CDR3 is TGTGCCAGCAGGGTCCGGGACACCTTCCAAGAGACCCAGTACTTC.

This clonotype was seen more than once but under ten times. J is TRBJ2-1 and V is TRBV29-1, with no clear D. This CDR3 is built from 11 residues. Trimming removed 3 bases from V and 2 bases from J, with 2 bases in between. Looked up from germline, CDR1 is SQVTM and CDR2 is ANQGSEA. The CDR3, as DNA: TGCAGCGTTGATGCCTACAATGAGCAGTTCTTC. This translates into CSVDAYNEQFF.

This clonotype occurred a few times. The CDR3 is CASSPPSGIRYEQYF. CDR3 nucleotides: TGTGCCAGCTCACCACCTAGCGGGATACGCTACGAGCAGTACTTC. This rearrangement joins TRBV18 to TRBJ2-7, with 8 bases that match TRBD2. The ends lost 0 bases at V and 3 bases at J; junction bases unmatched: 4. CDR1 KGHSH and CDR2 LQKENI come from the germline V gene. The CDR3 totals 15 residues. Full variable domain (remainder filled in from reference TRBV18 and TRBJ2-7): NAGVMQNPRHLVRRRGQEARLRCSPMKGHSHVYWYRQLPEEGLKFMVYLQKENIIDESGMPKERFSAEFPKEGPSILRIQQVVRGDSAAYFCASSPPSGIRYEQYFGPGTRLTVT.

This clonotype has more than one count but fewer than ten. The rearrangement joins TRBV5-1 to TRBJ2-2; D unresolved. The CDR3 has 12 residues. V dropped 4 bases and J dropped 6 bases, with 7 bases sitting between them. Germline-derived CDR1 and CDR2 are SGHRS and YFSETQ. The DNA for the CDR3 is TGCGCCAGCAGCCCCCGGTCCGGGGAGCTGTTTTTT. Translating gives CASSPRSGELFF.

The CDR3 DNA is TGTGCCAGCAGGAGGGGGGCGGGCACAGATACGCAGTATTTT. It translates to CASRRGAGTDTQYF. The chain uses TRBV9 and TRBJ2-3, with D tentatively TRBD1 or TRBD2 (6 bases each). V lost 5 bases and J 1 base, leaving 11 bases between the germline ends. Germline loops: CDR1 SGDLS, CDR2 YYNGEE. The CDR3 is 14 residues long.

At least ten counts were recorded for this clonotype. The chain couples TRBV12-3 or TRBV12-4 to TRBJ2-2; D possibly uses TRBD1 or TRBD2 (5 bases each). The CDR3 spans 16 residues. V was clipped by 10 bases and J by 0 bases, with 18 bases between them. CDR3 in amino acids: CAIAGTEFTNTGELFF. CDR3 DNA sequence: TGTGCCATCGCCGGGACGGAATTTACGAACACCGGGGAGCTGTTTTTT.

This clonotype was seen a handful of times. The gene calls are TRBV11-2 and TRBJ1-4, with D uncertain. Trimming left V 0 bases short and J 5 bases short, with 10 bases between. The CDR3 covers 15 residues. Germline lookup yields CDR1 SGHAT and CDR2 FQNNGV. This chain's CDR3 is CASSLERTINEKLFF. CDR3 sequence (DNA): TGTGCCAGCAGCTTAGAAAGGACTATCAATGAAAAACTGTTTTTT.

This clonotype was recorded a few times. The chain couples TRBV6-1 to TRBJ1-1; D is unclear. The CDR3 totals 14 residues. Germline values: CDR1 MNHNS, CDR2 SASEGT. The V end was cut by 6 bases, the J end by 5 bases, with 16 bases between. CDR3 coding DNA: TGTGCCAGCAGCCAGACTCGGGGTCGGACTGAAGCTTTCTTT. Its protein product is CASSQTRGRTEAFF.

This clonotype has just a few counts. The chain has TRBV20-1 and TRBJ2-1; 12 bases are a match to TRBD2. Germline V lookup: CDR1 DFQATT, CDR2 SNEGSKA (reference sequence). V trimming: 2 bases; J trimming: 2 bases; junction bases outside the gene matches: 4. This CDR3 comprises 16 residues. The CDR3 bases are TGCAGTGCTAGACCGACTAGCGGGGGCACCTACAATGAGCAGTTCTTC. Its translation is CSARPTSGGTYNEQFF.

The sample holds a few counts of this clonotype. V usage is TRBV20-1 and J usage is TRBJ2-4, with D perhaps matching TRBD2 (6 bases). The germline V and J ends were trimmed by 3 bases and 5 bases, with 8 bases remaining between them. The CDR3 extends over 12 amino acids. Per the germline V gene, CDR1 is DFQATT and CDR2 is SNEGSKA (reference sequence). CDR3 in DNA: TGCAGTGCTAGGAGACTAGAAAACATTCAGTACTTC. This sequence encodes CSARRLENIQYF.

The chain joins TRBV3-1 to TRBJ2-7, with 9 bases fitting TRBD1. J was trimmed by 6 bases and V by 2 bases; bases with no gene match: 2. The CDR3 runs to 13 residues. CDR1 and CDR2 from the germline V gene are LGHDT and YNNKEL (reference sequence). The DNA of the CDR3 is TGTGCCAGCAGCCAACGGACAGGGGCCGAGCAGTACTTC. This gives the protein CASSQRTGAEQYF.

The sample holds a few counts of this clonotype. The chain carries TRBV4-1 and TRBJ2-7; D possibly corresponds to TRBD2 (6 bases). This CDR3 contains 15 residues. Germline-derived CDR1 and CDR2 are MGHRA and YSYEKL. Trimming cost V 0 bases and J 1 base, with 10 bases left between them. The CDR3: CASSQDYGGSYEQYF. Written as DNA, the CDR3 is TGCGCCAGCAGCCAAGATTACGGGGGATCCTACGAGCAGTACTTC.

The genes are TRBV27 and TRBJ2-7; no reliable D call. Trimming left V 6 bases short and J 3 bases short, with 15 bases between. CDR1 and CDR2 (germline): MNHEY, SMNVEV (reference sequence). This CDR3 contains 14 residues. CDR3 loop: CASRRPGTNYEQYF. The CDR3 DNA follows: TGTGCCAGCAGACGTCCGGGTACGAACTACGAGCAGTACTTC.

V is TRBV21-1 and J is TRBJ2-7; TRBD1, as called in the table, went unchecked against the DNA. TRBV21-1 is given as a pseudogene. The CDR3 loop spans 15 amino acids. DNA of the CDR3: TGTGCCAGCAGGGAGATACCGGGACGGGACTACGAGCAGTACTTC. Amino acids: CASREIPGRDYEQYF.